This entry describes one T cell receptor (beta chain). The data were obtained in a study of blood T cell repertoires in COVID-19. The CDR3 is made up of 15 amino acids. Trimming cost V 3 bases and J 7 bases; bases outside gene matches: 4. Germline CDR1 reads SNHLY; CDR2 reads FYNNEI. How the authors handled the data: Reference gene primer amplification in the assay estimated nucleated cell counts. Sequencing was performed with immunoSEQ multiplex PCR; in TCRdb, only in-frame clones are kept and a portion is missing. V, J and clone size are those of that table, while D and trimming were read from the DNA. The sample holds approximately 170,000 clones, under 95% seen once.

This clonotype was obtained from a man aged 55 to 70 with active or convalescent COVID-19. Specimen: peripheral blood. The rearrangement links TRBV2 to TRBJ2-1; 12 bases agree with TRBD2. The CDR3: CASSDTSGGINEQFF. In DNA form, the CDR3 reads TGTGCCAGCAGTGATACTAGCGGGGGGATTAATGAGCAGTTCTTC.